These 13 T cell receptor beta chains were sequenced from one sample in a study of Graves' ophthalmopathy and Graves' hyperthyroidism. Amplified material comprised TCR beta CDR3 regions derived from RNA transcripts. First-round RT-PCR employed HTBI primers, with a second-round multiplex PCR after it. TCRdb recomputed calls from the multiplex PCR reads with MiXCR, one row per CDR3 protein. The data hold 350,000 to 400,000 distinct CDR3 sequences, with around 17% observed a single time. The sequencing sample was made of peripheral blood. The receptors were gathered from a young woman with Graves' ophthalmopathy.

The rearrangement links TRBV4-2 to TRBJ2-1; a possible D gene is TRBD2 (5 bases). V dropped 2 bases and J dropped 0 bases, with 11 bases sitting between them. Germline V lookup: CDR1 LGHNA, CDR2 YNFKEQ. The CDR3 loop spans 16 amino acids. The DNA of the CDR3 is TGTGCCAGCAGCCAAAGGGAGTTGAGCTCCTACAATGAGCAGTTCTTC. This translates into CASSQRELSSYNEQFF.

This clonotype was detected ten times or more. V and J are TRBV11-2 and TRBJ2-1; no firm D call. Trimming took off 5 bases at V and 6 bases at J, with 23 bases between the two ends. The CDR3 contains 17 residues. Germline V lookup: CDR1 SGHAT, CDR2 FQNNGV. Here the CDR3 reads CASSPGRGPRFSNEQFF. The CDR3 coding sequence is TGTGCCAGCAGCCCCGGCCGTGGGCCTAGGTTTAGCAATGAGCAGTTCTTC.

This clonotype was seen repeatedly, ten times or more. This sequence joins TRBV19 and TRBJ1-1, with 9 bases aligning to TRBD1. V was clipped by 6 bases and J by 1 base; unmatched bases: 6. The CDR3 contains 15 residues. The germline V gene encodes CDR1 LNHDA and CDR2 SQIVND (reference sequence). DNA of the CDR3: TGTGCCAGTAGGCCTTTGACAGGGGGGAACACTGAAGCTTTCTTT. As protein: CASRPLTGGNTEAFF.

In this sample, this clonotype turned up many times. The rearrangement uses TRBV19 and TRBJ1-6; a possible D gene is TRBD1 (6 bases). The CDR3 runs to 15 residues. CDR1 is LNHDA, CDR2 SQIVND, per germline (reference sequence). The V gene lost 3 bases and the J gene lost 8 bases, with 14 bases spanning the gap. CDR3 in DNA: TGTGCCAGTAGTATTGGGCCAGGGGATGATTCACCCCTCCACTTT. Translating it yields CASSIGPGDDSPLHF.

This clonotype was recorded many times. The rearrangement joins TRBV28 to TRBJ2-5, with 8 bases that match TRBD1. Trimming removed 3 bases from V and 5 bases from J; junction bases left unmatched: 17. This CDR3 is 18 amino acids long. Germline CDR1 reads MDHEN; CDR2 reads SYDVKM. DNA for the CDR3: TGTGCCAGCAGTTTCCTCCGAGGGGGCAGGGGGCGTCGGGAGACCCAGTACTTC. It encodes CASSFLRGGRGRRETQYF. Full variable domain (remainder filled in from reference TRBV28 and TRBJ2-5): DVKVTQSSRYLVKRTGEKVFLECVQDMDHENMFWYRQDPGLGLRLIYFSYDVKMKEKGDIPEGYSVSREKKERFSLILESASTNQTSMYLCASSFLRGGRGRRETQYFGPGTRLLVL.

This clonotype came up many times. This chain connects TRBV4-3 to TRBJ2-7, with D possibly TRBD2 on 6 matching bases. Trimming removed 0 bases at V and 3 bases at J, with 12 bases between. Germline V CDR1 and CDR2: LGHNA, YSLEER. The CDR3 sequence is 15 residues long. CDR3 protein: CASSQDPGLFYEQYF. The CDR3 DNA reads TGCGCCAGCAGCCAAGACCCGGGACTCTTCTACGAGCAGTACTTC.

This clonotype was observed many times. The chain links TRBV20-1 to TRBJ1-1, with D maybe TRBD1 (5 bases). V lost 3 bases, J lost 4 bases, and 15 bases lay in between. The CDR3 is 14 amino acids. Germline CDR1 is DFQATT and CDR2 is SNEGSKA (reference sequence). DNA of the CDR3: TGCAGTGCTAGGACCAGGGTTTCGGGCACTGAAGCTTTCTTT. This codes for CSARTRVSGTEAFF.

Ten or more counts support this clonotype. The CDR3 nucleotides read TGTGCCAGTAGTCTTCGGGACAGGGGTAGCTACGAGCAGTACTTC. Its translation: CASSLRDRGSYEQYF. The chain recombines TRBV19 with TRBJ2-7, with 10 bases identical to TRBD1. Trimming cost V 5 bases and J 3 bases; bases outside gene matches: 7. CDR1 is LNHDA, CDR2 SQIVND, per germline (reference sequence). This CDR3 is built from 15 residues.

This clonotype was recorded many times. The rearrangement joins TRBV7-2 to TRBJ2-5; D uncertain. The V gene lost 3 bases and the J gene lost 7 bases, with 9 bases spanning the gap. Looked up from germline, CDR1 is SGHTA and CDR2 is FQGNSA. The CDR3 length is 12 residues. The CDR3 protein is CASSFSSGTQYF. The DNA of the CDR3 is TGTGCCAGCAGCTTCTCTTCGGGGACCCAGTACTTC.

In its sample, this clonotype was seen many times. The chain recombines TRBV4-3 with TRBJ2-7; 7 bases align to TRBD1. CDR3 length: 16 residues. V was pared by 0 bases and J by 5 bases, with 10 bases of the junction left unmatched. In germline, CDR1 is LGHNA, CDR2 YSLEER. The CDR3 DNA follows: TGCGCCAGCAGCCAAGATTATTCGAGAGGGGGCGACGAGCAGTACTTC. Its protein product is CASSQDYSRGGDEQYF.

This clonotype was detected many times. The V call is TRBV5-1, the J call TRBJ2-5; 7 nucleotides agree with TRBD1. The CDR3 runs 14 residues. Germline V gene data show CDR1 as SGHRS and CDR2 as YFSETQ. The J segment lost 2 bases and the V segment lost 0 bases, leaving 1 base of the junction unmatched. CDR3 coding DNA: TGCGCCAGCAGCTTGGAGGACAGGCAAGAGACCCAGTACTTC. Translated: CASSLEDRQETQYF.

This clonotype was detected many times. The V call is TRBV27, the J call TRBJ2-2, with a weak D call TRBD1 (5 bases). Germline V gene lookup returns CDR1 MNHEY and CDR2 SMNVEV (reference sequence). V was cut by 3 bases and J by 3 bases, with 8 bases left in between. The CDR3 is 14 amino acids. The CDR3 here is CASSLDIYTGELFF. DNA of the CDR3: TGTGCCAGCAGTTTGGACATTTACACCGGGGAGCTGTTTTTT.

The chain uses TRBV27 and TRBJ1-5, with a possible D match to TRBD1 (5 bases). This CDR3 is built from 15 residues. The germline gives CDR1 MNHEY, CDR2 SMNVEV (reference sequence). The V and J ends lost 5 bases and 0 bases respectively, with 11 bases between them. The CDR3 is CASSRGPYSNQPQHF. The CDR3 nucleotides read TGTGCCAGCAGTAGGGGCCCCTATAGCAATCAGCCCCAGCATTTT.